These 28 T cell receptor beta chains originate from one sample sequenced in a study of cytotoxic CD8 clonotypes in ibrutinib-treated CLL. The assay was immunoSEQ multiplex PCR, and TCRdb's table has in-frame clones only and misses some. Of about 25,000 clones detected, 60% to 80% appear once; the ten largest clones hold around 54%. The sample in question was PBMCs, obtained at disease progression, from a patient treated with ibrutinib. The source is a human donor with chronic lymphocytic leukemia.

This chain's CDR3 is CASSLGMGMNTEAFF. CDR3 nucleotide sequence: TGTGCCAGCAGCTTGGGGATGGGGATGAACACTGAAGCTTTCTTT. The rearrangement joins TRBV5-6 to TRBJ1-1; D is undetermined. CDR1 and CDR2 (germline): SGHDT, YYEEEE. V was shortened by 0 bases and J by 0 bases, with 9 bases between the two germline ends. The CDR3 is 15 amino acids.

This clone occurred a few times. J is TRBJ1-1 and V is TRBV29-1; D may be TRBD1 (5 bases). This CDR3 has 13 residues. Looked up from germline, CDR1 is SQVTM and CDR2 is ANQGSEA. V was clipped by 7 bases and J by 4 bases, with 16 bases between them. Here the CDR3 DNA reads TGCAGCGCCGATTCAGGGTGGGGCACTGAAGCTTTCTTT. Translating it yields CSADSGWGTEAFF.

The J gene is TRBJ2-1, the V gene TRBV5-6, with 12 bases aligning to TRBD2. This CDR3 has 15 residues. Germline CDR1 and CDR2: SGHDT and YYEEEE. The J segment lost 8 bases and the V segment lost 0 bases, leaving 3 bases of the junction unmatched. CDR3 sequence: CASSLGLAGAYEQFF. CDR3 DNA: TGTGCCAGCAGCTTGGGACTAGCGGGGGCCTATGAGCAGTTCTTC. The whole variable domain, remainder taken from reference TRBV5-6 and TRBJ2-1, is DAGVTQSPTHLIKTRGQQVTLRCSPKSGHDTVSWYQQALGQGPQFIFQYYEEEERQRGNFPDRFSGHQFPNYSSELNVNALLLGDSALYLCASSLGLAGAYEQFFGPGTRLTVL.

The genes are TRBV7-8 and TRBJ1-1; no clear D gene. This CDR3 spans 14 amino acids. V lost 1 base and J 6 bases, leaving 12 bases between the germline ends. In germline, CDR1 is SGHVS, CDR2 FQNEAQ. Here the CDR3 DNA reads TGTGCCAGCAGCTTAGGTCGAGGGAGGGCTGAAGCTTTCTTT. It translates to CASSLGRGRAEAFF.

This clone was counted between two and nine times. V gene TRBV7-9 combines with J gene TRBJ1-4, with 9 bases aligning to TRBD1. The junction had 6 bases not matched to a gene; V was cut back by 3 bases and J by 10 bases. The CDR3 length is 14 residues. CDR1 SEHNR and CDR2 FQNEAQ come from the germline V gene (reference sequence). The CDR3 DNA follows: TGTGCCAGCAGCTTGGGGACAGGGTCTGGAAAACTGTTTTTT. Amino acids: CASSLGTGSGKLFF.

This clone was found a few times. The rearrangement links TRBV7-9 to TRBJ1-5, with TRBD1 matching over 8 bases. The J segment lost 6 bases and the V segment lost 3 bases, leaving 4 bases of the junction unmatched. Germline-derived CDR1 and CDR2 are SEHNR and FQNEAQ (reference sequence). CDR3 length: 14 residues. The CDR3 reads CASSFGQGGQPQHF. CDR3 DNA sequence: TGTGCCAGCAGCTTTGGACAGGGCGGTCAGCCCCAGCATTTT.

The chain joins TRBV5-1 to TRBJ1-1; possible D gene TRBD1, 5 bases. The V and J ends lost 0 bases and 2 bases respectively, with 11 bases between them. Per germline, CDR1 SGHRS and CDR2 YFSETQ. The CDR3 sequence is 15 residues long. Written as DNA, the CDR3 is TGCGCCAGCAGCTTGGCGGCCAGGGTTAACACTGAAGCTTTCTTT. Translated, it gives CASSLAARVNTEAFF.

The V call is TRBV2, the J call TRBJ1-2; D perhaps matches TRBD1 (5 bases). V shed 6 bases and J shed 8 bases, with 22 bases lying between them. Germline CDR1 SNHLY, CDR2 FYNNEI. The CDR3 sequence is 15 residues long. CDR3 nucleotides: TGTGCCAGCAGAGCCTCTCGGGGGAGTTTAGACGGCTACACCTTC. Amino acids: CASRASRGSLDGYTF.

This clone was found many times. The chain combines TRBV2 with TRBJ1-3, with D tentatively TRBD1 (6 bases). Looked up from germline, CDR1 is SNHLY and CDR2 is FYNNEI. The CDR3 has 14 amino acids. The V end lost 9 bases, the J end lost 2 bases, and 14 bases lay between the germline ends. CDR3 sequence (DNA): TGTGCCAGGGGAGGGGGTAATGCTGGAAACACCATATATTTT. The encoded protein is CARGGGNAGNTIYF.

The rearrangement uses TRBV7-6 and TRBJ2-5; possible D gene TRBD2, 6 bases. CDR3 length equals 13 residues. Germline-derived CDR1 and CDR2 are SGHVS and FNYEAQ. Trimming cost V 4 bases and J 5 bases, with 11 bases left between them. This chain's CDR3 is CASSWTEGETQYF. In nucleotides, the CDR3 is TGTGCCAGCAGCTGGACGGAGGGGGAGACCCAGTACTTC.

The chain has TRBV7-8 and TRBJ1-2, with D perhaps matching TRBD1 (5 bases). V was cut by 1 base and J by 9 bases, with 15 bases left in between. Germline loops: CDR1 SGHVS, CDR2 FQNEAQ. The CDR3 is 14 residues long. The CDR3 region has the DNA TGTGCCAGCAGCTTAGGCCAGGGAAAATATCGCTACACCTTC. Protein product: CASSLGQGKYRYTF.

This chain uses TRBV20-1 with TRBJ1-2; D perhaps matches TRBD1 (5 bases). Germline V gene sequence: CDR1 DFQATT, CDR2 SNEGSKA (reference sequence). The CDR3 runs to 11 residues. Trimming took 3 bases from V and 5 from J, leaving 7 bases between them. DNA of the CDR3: TGCAGTGCTAGTGGGGGTTATGGCTACACCTTC. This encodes CSASGGYGYTF.

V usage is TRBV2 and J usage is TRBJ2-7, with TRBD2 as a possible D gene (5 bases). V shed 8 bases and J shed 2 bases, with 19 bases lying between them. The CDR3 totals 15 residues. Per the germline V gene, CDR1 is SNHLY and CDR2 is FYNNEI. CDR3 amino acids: CASHRGHPPAYEQYF. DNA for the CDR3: TGTGCCAGCCATCGAGGGCACCCTCCAGCCTACGAGCAGTACTTC.

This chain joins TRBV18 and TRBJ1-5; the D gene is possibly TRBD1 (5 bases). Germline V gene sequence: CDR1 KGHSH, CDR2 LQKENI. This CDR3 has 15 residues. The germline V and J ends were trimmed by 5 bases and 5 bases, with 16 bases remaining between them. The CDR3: CASSLGLTDDQPQHF. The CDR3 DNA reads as TGTGCCAGCTCATTGGGGTTGACAGATGATCAGCCCCAGCATTTT.

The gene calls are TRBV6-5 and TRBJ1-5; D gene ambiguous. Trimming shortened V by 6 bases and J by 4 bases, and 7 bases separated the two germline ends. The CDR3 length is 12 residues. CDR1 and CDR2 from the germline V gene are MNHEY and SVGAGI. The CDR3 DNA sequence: TGTGCCAGCAGGGCTGCAAATCAGCCCCAGCATTTT. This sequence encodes CASRAANQPQHF.

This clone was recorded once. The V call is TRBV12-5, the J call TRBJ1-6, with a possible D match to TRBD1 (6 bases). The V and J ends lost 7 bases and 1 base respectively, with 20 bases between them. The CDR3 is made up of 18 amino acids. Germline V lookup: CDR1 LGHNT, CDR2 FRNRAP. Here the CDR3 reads CASDRGRGRISYNSPLHF. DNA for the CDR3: TGTGCTAGTGATCGGGGGCGGGGGCGGATTTCCTATAATTCACCCCTCCACTTT.

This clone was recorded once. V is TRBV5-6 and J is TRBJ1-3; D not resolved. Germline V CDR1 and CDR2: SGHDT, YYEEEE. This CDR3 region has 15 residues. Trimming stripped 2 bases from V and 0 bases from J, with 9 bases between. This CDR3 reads CASSFPRSSGNTIYF. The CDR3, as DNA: TGTGCCAGCAGCTTTCCCAGGAGCTCTGGAAACACCATATATTTT. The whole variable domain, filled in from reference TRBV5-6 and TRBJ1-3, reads DAGVTQSPTHLIKTRGQQVTLRCSPKSGHDTVSWYQQALGQGPQFIFQYYEEEERQRGNFPDRFSGHQFPNYSSELNVNALLLGDSALYLCASSFPRSSGNTIYFGEGSWLTVV.

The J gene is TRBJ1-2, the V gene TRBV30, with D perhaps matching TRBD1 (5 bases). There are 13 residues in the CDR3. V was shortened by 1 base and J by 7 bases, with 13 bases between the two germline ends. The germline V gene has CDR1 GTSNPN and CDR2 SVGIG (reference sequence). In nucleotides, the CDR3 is TGTGCCTGGAGTGGAACCTTGGGGGGTGGCTACACCTTC. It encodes CAWSGTLGGGYTF.

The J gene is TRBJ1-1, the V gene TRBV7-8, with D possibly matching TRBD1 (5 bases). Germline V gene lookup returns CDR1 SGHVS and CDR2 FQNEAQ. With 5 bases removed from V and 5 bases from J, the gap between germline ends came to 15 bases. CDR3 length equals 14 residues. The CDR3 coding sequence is TGTGCCAGCAGCCTCGGTCTGGGGGGGACTGAAGCTTTCTTT. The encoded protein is CASSLGLGGTEAFF.

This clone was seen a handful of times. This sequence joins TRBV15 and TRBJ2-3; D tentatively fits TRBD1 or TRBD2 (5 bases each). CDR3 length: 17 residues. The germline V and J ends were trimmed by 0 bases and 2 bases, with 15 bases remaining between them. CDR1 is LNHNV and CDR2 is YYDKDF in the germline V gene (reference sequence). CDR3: CATSRDLRGSVTDTQYF. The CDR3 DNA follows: TGTGCCACCAGCAGAGATCTTCGGGGCTCAGTCACAGATACGCAGTATTTT.

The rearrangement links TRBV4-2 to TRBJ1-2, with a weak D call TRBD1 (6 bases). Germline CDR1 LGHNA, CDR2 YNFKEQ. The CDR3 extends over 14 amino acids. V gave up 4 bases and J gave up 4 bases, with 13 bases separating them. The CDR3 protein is CASSRPGDIYGYTF. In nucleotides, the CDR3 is TGTGCCAGCAGCCGGCCCGGGGACATCTATGGCTACACCTTC.

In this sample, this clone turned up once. DNA of the CDR3: TGTGCCAGCGGACACCTCACAGATACGCAGTATTTT. It specifies CASGHLTDTQYF. V and J are TRBV5-4 and TRBJ2-3; a weak D match, TRBD1 (5 bases). The CDR3 totals 12 residues. CDR1 and CDR2 from the germline V gene are SGHNT and YYREEE (reference sequence). With 7 bases removed from V and 2 bases from J, the gap between germline ends came to 8 bases. The full variable domain, completed using reference TRBV5-4 and TRBJ2-3, is ETGVTQSPTHLIKTRGQQVTLRCSSQSGHNTVSWYQQALGQGPQFIFQYYREEENGRGNFPPRFSGLQFPNYSSELNVNALELDDSALYLCASGHLTDTQYFGPGTRLTVL.

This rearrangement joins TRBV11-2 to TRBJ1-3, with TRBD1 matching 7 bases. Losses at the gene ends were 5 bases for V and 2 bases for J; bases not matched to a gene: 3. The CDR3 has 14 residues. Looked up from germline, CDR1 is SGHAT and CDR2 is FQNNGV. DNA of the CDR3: TGTGCCAGCAGCCCACAGGGGCCTGGAAACACCATATATTTT. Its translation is CASSPQGPGNTIYF. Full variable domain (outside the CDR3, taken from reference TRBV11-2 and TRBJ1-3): EAGVAQSPRYKIIEKRQSVAFWCNPISGHATLYWYQQILGQGPKLLIQFQNNGVVDDSQLPKDRFSAERLKGVDSTLKIQPAKLEDSAVYLCASSPQGPGNTIYFGEGSWLTVV.

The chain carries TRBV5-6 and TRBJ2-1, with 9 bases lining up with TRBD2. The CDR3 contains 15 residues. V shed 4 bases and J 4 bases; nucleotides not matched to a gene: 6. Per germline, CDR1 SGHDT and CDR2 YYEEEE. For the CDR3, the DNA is TGTGCCAGCAGCACTTTAGCGGGGGTTTACAATGAGCAGTTCTTC. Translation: CASSTLAGVYNEQFF. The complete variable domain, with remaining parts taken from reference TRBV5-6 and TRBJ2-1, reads DAGVTQSPTHLIKTRGQQVTLRCSPKSGHDTVSWYQQALGQGPQFIFQYYEEEERQRGNFPDRFSGHQFPNYSSELNVNALLLGDSALYLCASSTLAGVYNEQFFGPGTRLTVL.

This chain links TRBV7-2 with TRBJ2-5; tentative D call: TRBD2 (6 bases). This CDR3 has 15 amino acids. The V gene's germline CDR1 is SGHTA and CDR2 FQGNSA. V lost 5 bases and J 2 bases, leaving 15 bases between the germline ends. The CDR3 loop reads CASSPNPGLQETQYF. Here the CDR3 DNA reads TGTGCCAGCAGCCCAAATCCGGGACTGCAAGAGACCCAGTACTTC.

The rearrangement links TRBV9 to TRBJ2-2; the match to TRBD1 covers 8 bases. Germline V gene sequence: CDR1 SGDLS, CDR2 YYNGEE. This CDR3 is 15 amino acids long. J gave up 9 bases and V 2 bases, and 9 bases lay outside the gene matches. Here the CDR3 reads CASSVSGGLERELFF. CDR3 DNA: TGTGCCAGCAGCGTTTCAGGGGGCTTGGAGAGGGAGCTGTTTTTT. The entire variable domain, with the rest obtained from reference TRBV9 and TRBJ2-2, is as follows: DSGVTQTPKHLITATGQRVTLRCSPRSGDLSVYWYQQSLDQGLQFLIQYYNGEERAKGNILERFSAQQFPDLHSELNLSSLELGDSALYFCASSVSGGLERELFFGEGSRLTVL.

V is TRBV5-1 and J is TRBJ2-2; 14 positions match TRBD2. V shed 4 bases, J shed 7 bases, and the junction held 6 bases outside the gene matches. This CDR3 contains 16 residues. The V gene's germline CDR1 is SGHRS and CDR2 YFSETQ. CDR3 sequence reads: CASSAGLAGVHGELFF. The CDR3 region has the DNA TGCGCCAGCAGCGCGGGACTAGCGGGGGTGCACGGGGAGCTGTTTTTT.

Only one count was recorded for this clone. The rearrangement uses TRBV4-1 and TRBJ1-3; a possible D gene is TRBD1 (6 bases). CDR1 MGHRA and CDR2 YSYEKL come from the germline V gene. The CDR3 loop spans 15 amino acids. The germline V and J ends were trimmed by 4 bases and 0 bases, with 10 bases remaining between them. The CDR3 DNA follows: TGCGCCAGCAGCCGGACAGAAAGCTCTGGAAACACCATATATTTT. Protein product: CASSRTESSGNTIYF.